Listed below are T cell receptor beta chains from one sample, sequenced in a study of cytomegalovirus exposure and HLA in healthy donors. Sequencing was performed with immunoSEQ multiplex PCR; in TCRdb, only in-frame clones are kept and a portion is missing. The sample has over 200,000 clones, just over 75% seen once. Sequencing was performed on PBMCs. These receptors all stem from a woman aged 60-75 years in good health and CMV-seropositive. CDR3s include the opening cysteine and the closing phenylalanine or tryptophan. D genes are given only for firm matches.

CDR3aa: CASSPGLAAGYEQYF; v_gene: TRBV9; len: 15; j_gene: TRBJ2-7; d_gene: TRBD2
CDR3aa: CASRRRGQGAPEAFF; v_gene: TRBV19; len: 15; j_gene: TRBJ1-1; d_gene: TRBD1
CDR3aa: CASSPRQGLYGYTF; v_gene: TRBV9; len: 14; j_gene: TRBJ1-2; d_gene: TRBD1
CDR3aa: CASSLEGGNEQFF; v_gene: TRBV11-3; len: 13; j_gene: TRBJ2-1; d_gene: -
CDR3aa: CASSVGTGDTSAFF; v_gene: TRBV7-9; len: 14; j_gene: TRBJ1-1; d_gene: TRBD1
CDR3aa: CASSLLGVLAQETQYF; v_gene: TRBV7-9; len: 16; j_gene: TRBJ2-5; d_gene: -
CDR3aa: CASSGPPGTVSYEQYF; v_gene: TRBV10-1; len: 16; j_gene: TRBJ2-7; d_gene: TRBD1
CDR3aa: CASSPTTSGGNTGELFF; v_gene: TRBV5-1; len: 17; j_gene: TRBJ2-2; d_gene: TRBD2
CDR3aa: CASSRTVNYEQYF; v_gene: TRBV7-2; len: 13; j_gene: TRBJ2-7; d_gene: -
CDR3aa: CATSSDRTGYTF; v_gene: TRBV15; len: 12; j_gene: TRBJ1-2; d_gene: -
CDR3aa: CASSSTGPEAFF; v_gene: TRBV28; len: 12; j_gene: TRBJ1-1; d_gene: -
CDR3aa: CASSSRTPDTQYF; v_gene: TRBV5-1; len: 13; j_gene: TRBJ2-3; d_gene: -
CDR3aa: CASSYGQGQQPQHF; v_gene: TRBV11-2; len: 14; j_gene: TRBJ1-5; d_gene: TRBD1
CDR3aa: CASSLSGAGTGELFF; v_gene: TRBV7-3; len: 15; j_gene: TRBJ2-2; d_gene: -
CDR3aa: CASSLSQGAEKLFF; v_gene: TRBV5-4; len: 14; j_gene: TRBJ1-4; d_gene: TRBD1
CDR3aa: CASSLSDRLSEAFF; v_gene: TRBV5-1; len: 14; j_gene: TRBJ1-1; d_gene: -
CDR3aa: CASSQDISYEQYF; v_gene: TRBV5-1; len: 13; j_gene: TRBJ2-7; d_gene: -
CDR3aa: CASSGRTGTDTQYF; v_gene: TRBV5-4; len: 14; j_gene: TRBJ2-3; d_gene: -
CDR3aa: CASSSQSYGYTF; v_gene: TRBV2; len: 12; j_gene: TRBJ1-2; d_gene: -
CDR3aa: CASSRPQGYNEQFF; v_gene: TRBV7-2; len: 14; j_gene: TRBJ2-1; d_gene: -
CDR3aa: CASSPPPRGYTEAFF; v_gene: TRBV19; len: 15; j_gene: TRBJ1-1; d_gene: -